A selection of T cell receptor beta chains follows, all from one sample in a study of regulatory T cells in long-lasting Graves disease. TCRdb called the multiplex PCR reads again in MiXCR, with one record for every CDR3 protein. The table lists approximately 400,000 distinct CDR3 sequences, 15% of them singletons. This same sample was also taken into another study, of T cells in Graves' hyperthyroidism and ophthalmopathy.

Sequenced here: peripheral blood mononuclear cells (PBMCs), sampled at new diagnosis, from a patient treated with antithyroid drugs. These receptor sequences come from a woman aged 25 to 39 with Graves disease. Both conserved end residues are part of each CDR3. The D gene is left open where the match is weak. Clone size appears in some rows only: once, few, many, or a class for an expanded clone.

>TRBJ2-7|TRBV15|many|NA|16
CATSRDRGGNYYEQYF
TGTGCCACCAGCAGAGATAGGGGCGGGAACTACTACGAGCAGTACTTC
>TRBJ2-5|TRBV5-6|NA|NA|11
CASSLEKTQYF
TGTGCCAGCAGCTTGGAGAAGACCCAGTACTTT
>TRBJ2-5|TRBV12-3/TRBV12-4|many|NA|15
CASSLTGTAQETQYF
TGTGCCAGCAGCCTTACCGGGACCGCCCAAGAGACCCAGTACTTC
>TRBJ2-6|TRBV19|NA|TRBD2|17
CACRPGLVFPGANVLTF
TGTGCCTGTCGTCCGGGACTAGTTTTCCCTGGGGCCAACGTCCTGACTTTC
>TRBJ1-5|TRBV7-2|few|NA|14
CASSSGYLGQPQHF
TGTGCCAGCAGCTCCGGCTATTTAGGCCAGCCCCAGCATTTT
>TRBJ1-2|TRBV20-1|many|NA|15
CSARDVNSFSDGYTF
TGCAGTGCTAGAGATGTGAACAGCTTTTCGGATGGCTACACCTTC
>TRBJ2-1|TRBV20-1|many|TRBD2|18
CSASPTSSRFTVDNEQFF
TGCAGTGCTTCTCCGACTAGCTCTCGGTTTACAGTCGACAATGAGCAGTTCTTC
>TRBJ2-5|TRBV7-3|few|TRBD1|17
CASSLRADRGVGETQYF
TGTGCCAGCAGCTTACGGGCCGACAGGGGTGTAGGGGAGACCCAGTACTTC
>TRBJ2-7|TRBV9|NA|NA|16
CASSAIAQVSSYEQYF
TGTGCCAGCAGCGCCATAGCACAGGTGAGCTCCTACGAGCAGTACTTC
>TRBJ1-1|TRBV28|few|NA|15
CASSLRGQGITEAFF
TGTGCCAGCAGTTTACGCGGGCAGGGTATAACTGAAGCTTTCTTT
>TRBJ2-1|TRBV20-1|many|NA|14
CSASTGLPYNEQFF
TGCAGTGCTAGTACGGGCCTACCTTACAATGAGCAGTTCTTC
>TRBJ1-5|TRBV30|NA|NA|14
CAWRRIDSNQPQHF
TGTGCCTGGAGGAGGATTGATAGCAATCAGCCCCAGCATTTT
>TRBJ2-7|TRBV20-1|many|NA|14
CSGVVRTDLYEQYF
TGCAGTGGGGTGGTGCGGACAGATCTCTACGAGCAGTACTTC
>TRBJ2-1|TRBV9|few|NA|16
CASSAPARGALNEQFF
TGTGCCAGCAGCGCACCAGCGAGGGGGGCCCTCAATGAGCAGTTCTTC
>TRBJ1-2|TRBV11-3|many|TRBD1|16
CASSLEGTGSSYGYTF
TGTGCCAGCAGCTTAGAGGGGACAGGGTCCTCTTATGGCTACACCTTC
>TRBJ1-2|TRBV3-1|NA|TRBD1|15
CASSGTGGAYYGYTF
TGTGCCAGCAGCGGAACAGGGGGCGCGTACTATGGCTACACCTTC
>TRBJ1-6|TRBV11-3|many|TRBD1|14
CASSSGQGNSPLHF
TGTGCCAGCAGCTCCGGACAGGGTAATTCACCCCTCCACTTT
>TRBJ1-1|TRBV4-1|NA|TRBD1|16
CASSQDYGRGITEAFF
TGCGCCAGCAGCCAAGATTACGGCAGGGGGATCACTGAAGCTTTCTTT
>TRBJ1-4|TRBV7-8|few|NA|16
CASSNTGIVANEKLFF
TGTGCCAGCAGCAACACAGGAATTGTCGCTAATGAAAAACTGTTTTTT
>TRBJ1-1|TRBV11-2|NA|TRBD1|16
CASSLEGTGGSTEAFF
TGTGCCAGCAGCTTAGAAGGGACAGGGGGGTCCACTGAAGCTTTCTTT